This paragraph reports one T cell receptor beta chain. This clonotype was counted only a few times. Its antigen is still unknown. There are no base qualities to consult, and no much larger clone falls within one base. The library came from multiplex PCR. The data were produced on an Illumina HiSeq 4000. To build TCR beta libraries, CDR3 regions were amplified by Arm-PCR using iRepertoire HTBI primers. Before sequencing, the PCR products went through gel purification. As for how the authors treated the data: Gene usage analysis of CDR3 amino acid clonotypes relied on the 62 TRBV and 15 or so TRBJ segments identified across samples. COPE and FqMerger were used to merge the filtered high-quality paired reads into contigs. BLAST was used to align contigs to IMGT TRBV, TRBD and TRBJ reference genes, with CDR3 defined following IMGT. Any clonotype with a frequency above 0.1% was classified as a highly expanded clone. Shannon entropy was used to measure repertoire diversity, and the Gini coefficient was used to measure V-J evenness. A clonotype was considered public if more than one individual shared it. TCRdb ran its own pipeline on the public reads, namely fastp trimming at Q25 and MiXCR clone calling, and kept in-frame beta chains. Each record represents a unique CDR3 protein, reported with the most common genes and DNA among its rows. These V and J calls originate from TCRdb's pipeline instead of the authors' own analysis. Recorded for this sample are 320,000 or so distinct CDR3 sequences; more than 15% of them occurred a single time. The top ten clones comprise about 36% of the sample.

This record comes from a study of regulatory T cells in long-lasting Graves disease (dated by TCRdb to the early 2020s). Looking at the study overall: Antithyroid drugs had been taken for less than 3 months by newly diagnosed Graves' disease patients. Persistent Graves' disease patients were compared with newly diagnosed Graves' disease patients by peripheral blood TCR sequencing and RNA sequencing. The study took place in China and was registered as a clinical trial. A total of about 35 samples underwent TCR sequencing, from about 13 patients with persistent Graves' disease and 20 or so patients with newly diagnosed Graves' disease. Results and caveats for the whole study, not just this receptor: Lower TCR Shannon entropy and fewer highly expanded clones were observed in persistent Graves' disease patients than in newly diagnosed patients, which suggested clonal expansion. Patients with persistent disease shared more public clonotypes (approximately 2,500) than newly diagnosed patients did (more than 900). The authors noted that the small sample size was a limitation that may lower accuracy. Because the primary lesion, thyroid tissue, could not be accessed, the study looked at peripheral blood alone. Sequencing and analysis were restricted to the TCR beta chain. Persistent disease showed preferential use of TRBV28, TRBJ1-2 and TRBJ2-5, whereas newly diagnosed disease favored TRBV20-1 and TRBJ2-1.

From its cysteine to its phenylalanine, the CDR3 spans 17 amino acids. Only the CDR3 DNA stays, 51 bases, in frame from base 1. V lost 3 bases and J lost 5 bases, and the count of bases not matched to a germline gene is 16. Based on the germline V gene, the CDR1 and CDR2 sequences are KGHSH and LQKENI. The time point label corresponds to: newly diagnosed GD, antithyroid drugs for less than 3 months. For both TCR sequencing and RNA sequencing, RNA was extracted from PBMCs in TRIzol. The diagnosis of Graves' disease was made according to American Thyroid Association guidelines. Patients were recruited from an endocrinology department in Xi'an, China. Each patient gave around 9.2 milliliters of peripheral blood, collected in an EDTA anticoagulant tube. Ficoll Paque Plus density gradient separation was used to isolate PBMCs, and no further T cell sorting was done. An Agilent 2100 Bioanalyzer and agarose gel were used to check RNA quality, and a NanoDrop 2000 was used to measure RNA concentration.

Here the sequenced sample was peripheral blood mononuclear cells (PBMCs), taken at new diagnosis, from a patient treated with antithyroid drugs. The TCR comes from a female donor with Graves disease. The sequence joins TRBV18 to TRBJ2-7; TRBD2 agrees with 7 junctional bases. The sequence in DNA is TGTGCCAGCTCACCCCACGAGTTTCCGGGACTATCTAACGAGCAGTACTTC. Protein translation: CASSPHEFPGLSNEQYF.